The 5 T cell receptor beta chains below come from one sample, sequenced in a study of cytomegalovirus exposure and HLA in healthy donors. The PCR had 60 Vbeta and 13 Jbeta primers. Measured with immunoSEQ multiplex PCR; TCRdb has only the in-frame clones, and not every one. The repertoire has over 75,000 clones, roughly 82% of them found once; the top ten carry more than 3%. Sequencing was carried out using PBMCs. The origin of the receptors is a young man in good health and CMV-seropositive.

This clone was seen once. V is TRBV25-1 and J is TRBJ2-3; 9 bases map to TRBD1. CDR1 is MGHDK, CDR2 SYGVNS, per germline. V shed 2 bases and J 1 base; nucleotides not matched to a gene: 7. CDR3 length: 17 amino acids. The CDR3 protein is CASSEPAYRGRTDTQYF. The CDR3 coding sequence is TGTGCCAGCAGTGAACCCGCCTACAGGGGGCGCACAGATACGCAGTATTTT.

This clone showed up just once. This chain links TRBV11-3 with TRBJ2-5; 8 bases align to TRBD1. V lost 3 bases, J lost 4 bases, and 1 base stayed unmatched. Germline CDR1 reads SGHNT; CDR2 reads YENEEA. This CDR3 has 13 residues. CDR3 nucleotide sequence: TGTGCCAGCAGCTTTGGGACAGGAGAGACCCAGTACTTC. Its translation is CASSFGTGETQYF.

The rearrangement joins TRBV7-2 to TRBJ1-5; TRBD1 aligns across 7 bases. The CDR3 totals 15 residues. CDR1 SGHTA and CDR2 FQGNSA come from the germline V gene. The junction had 11 bases not matched to a gene; V was cut back by 5 bases and J by 7 bases. CDR3 residues: CASSHTGDREQPQHF. DNA for the CDR3: TGTGCCAGCAGCCACACCGGGGACAGAGAACAGCCCCAGCATTTT. The whole variable domain, filled in from reference TRBV7-2 and TRBJ1-5, reads GAGVSQSPSNKVTEKGKDVELRCDPISGHTALYWYRQSLGQGLEFLIYFQGNSAPDKSGLPSDRFSAERTGGSVSTLTIQRTQQEDSAVYLCASSHTGDREQPQHFGDGTRLSIL.

This chain connects TRBV6-1 to TRBJ2-1, with D tentatively TRBD2 (5 bases). The germline V gene has CDR1 MNHNS and CDR2 SASEGT. V shed 8 bases and J shed 6 bases, with 14 bases lying between them. This CDR3 has 13 amino acids. In nucleotides, the CDR3 is TGTGCCAGCTTGGCTAGCCTCCTCAATGAGCAGTTCTTC. Encoded protein: CASLASLLNEQFF.

The V and J genes are TRBV19 and TRBJ1-2; a possible D gene is TRBD1 (5 bases). V shed 4 bases and J shed 4 bases, with 13 bases lying between them. The length of the CDR3 is 14 residues. Per germline, CDR1 LNHDA and CDR2 SQIVND (reference sequence). CDR3 in DNA: TGTGCCAGTAGTAGTCAGGGCGAAGGCTATGGCTACACCTTC. The encoded protein is CASSSQGEGYGYTF.